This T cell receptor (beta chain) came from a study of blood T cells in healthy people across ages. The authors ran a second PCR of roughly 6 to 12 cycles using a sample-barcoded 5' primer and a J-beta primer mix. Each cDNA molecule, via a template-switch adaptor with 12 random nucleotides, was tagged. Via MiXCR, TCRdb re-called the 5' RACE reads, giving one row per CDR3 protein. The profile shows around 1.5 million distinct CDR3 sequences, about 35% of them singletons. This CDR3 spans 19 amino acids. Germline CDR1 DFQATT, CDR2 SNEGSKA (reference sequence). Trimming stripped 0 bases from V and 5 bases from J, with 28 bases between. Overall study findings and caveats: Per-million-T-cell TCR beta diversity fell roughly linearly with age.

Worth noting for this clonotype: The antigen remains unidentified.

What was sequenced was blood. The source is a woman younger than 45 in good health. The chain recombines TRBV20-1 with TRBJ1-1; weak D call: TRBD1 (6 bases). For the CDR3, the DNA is TGCAGTGCTAGAGATCCCCGGGGGGCAGGGGAGATTGGTTGGACTGAAGCTTTCTTT. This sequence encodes CSARDPRGAGEIGWTEAFF.